The 30 T cell receptor beta chains presented below share a single source sample, sequenced in a study of blood T cell repertoires in COVID-19. Data came from immunoSEQ multiplex PCR; TCRdb stores just in-frame clones and leaves some out. The sample lists about 220,000 clones, roughly 80% seen once, with about 4.8% in the top ten. Sequenced: PBMCs or T cells enriched from blood (not recorded which). These receptors were obtained from a woman between 45 and 65 years old who had been exposed to COVID-19.

This chain links TRBV5-6 with TRBJ2-7; maybe TRBD1 (5 bases). Per the germline V gene, CDR1 is SGHDT and CDR2 is YYEEEE. The CDR3 spans 15 residues. V lost 2 bases and J 2 bases, leaving 14 bases between the germline ends. The CDR3: CASSFATAGPYEQYF. The CDR3 region has the DNA TGTGCCAGCAGCTTTGCGACAGCCGGACCCTACGAGCAGTACTTC.

CDR3 coding DNA: TGTGCCAGCTCCCTACAGGGGAGGTGGGCTGAAGCTTTCTTT. Translation gives CASSLQGRWAEAFF. This chain uses TRBV7-8 with TRBJ1-1, with TRBD1 identical over 7 bases. Germline CDR1 reads SGHVS; CDR2 reads FQNEAQ. This CDR3 is 14 amino acids long. With 8 bases clipped from V and 6 bases from J, the junction kept 12 bases outside the gene matches.

This chain connects TRBV7-8 to TRBJ1-3; 7 bases are a match to TRBD1. Germline V gene lookup returns CDR1 SGHVS and CDR2 FQNEAQ. This CDR3 has 15 residues. The V and J ends lost 5 bases and 4 bases, in that order; junction bases with no gene match: 8. CDR3 residues: CASSPRGRGGNTIYF. In nucleotides, the CDR3 is TGTGCCAGCAGCCCTAGGGGGCGCGGGGGAAACACCATATATTTT.

The V and J genes are TRBV3-1 (or the pseudogene TRBV3-2) and TRBJ1-1; 7 nucleotides align to TRBD1. The CDR3 totals 14 residues. V was pared by 4 bases and J by 1 base, with 3 bases of the junction left unmatched. Germline CDR1 LGHDT, CDR2 YNNKEL (reference sequence). CDR3 amino acids: CASSPRQGNTEAFF. The CDR3 bases are TGTGCCAGCAGCCCGAGACAGGGGAACACTGAAGCTTTCTTT.

This chain links TRBV9 with TRBJ1-6; 9 bases map to TRBD1. Unmatched junction bases numbered 4, after V lost 4 bases and J lost 8 bases. Germline V lookup: CDR1 SGDLS, CDR2 YYNGEE. This CDR3 contains 14 residues. The CDR3 nucleotides are TGTGCCAGCAGCCCGTGGGACAGGGATTCACCCCTCCACTTT. The encoded protein is CASSPWDRDSPLHF.

The CDR3 sequence is CASSPGLPRNTDTQYF. The CDR3 bases are TGTGCCAGCAGCCCGGGACTACCTAGAAACACAGATACGCAGTATTTT. The chain employs TRBV5-4 and TRBJ2-3; TRBD2 agrees at 7 bases. V gave up 4 bases and J gave up 2 bases; unmatched junction bases: 10. The germline CDR1 and CDR2 sequences are SGHNT and YYREEE (reference sequence). The CDR3 is 16 amino acids.

J is TRBJ1-2 and V is TRBV2, with D possibly being TRBD1 (6 bases). The germline V gene encodes CDR1 SNHLY and CDR2 FYNNEI. This CDR3 contains 15 residues. Trimming stripped 9 bases from V and 4 bases from J, with 21 bases between. CDR3 amino acids: CARGGPTTAPYGYTF. Here the CDR3 DNA reads TGTGCCAGAGGGGGTCCGACTACAGCTCCCTATGGCTACACCTTC.

The rearrangement uses TRBV14 and TRBJ1-2; D may be TRBD1 (5 bases). V gave up 4 bases and J gave up 7 bases, with 10 bases separating them. Germline V gene data show CDR1 as SGHDN and CDR2 as FVKESK. CDR3 size: 12 residues. CDR3 coding DNA: TGTGCCAGCAGCCCGCAGGGATCTGGCTACACCTTC. Translating gives CASSPQGSGYTF.

The gene calls are TRBV5-1 and TRBJ1-2, with TRBD1 as a possible D gene (6 bases). Germline loops: CDR1 SGHRS, CDR2 YFSETQ. V was pared by 5 bases and J by 0 bases, with 11 bases between. The CDR3 is 14 amino acids. CDR3 nucleotides: TGCGCCAGCAGTCCACGGACAGCTAACTATGGCTACACCTTC. Encoded protein: CASSPRTANYGYTF.

The V call is TRBV5-4, the J call TRBJ2-1, with TRBD2 identical over 15 bases. V was clipped by 4 bases and J by 7 bases; unmatched bases: 9. This CDR3 contains 17 residues. Germline V gene lookup returns CDR1 SGHNT and CDR2 YYREEE (reference sequence). The DNA for the CDR3 is TGTGCCAGCAGCACCAGGACTAGCGGGGGGGCGGGAAATGAGCAGTTCTTC. This codes for CASSTRTSGGAGNEQFF.

This sequence joins TRBV9 and TRBJ2-2; 7 nucleotides agree with TRBD1. V gave up 1 base and J gave up 5 bases; unmatched junction bases: 2. Germline CDR1 and CDR2: SGDLS and YYNGEE. CDR3 size: 14 residues. The CDR3 is CASSVQGVTGELFF. CDR3 DNA sequence: TGTGCCAGCAGCGTACAGGGGGTGACCGGGGAGCTGTTTTTT.

The CDR3 nucleotides are TGTGCCAGCAGCTCGGGGGGGCCCGATAACTATGGCTACACCTTC. Translation: CASSSGGPDNYGYTF. V is TRBV7-3 and J is TRBJ1-2; weak D call: TRBD1 (6 bases). The germline V and J ends were trimmed by 4 bases and 1 base, with 13 bases remaining between them. The germline CDR1 and CDR2 sequences are SGHTA and FQGTGA. CDR3 length equals 15 residues. Complete variable domain (other parts from reference TRBV7-3 and TRBJ1-2): GAGVSQTPSNKVTEKGKYVELRCDPISGHTALYWYRQSLGQGPEFLIYFQGTGAADDSGLPNDRFFAVRPEGSVSTLKIQRTERGDSAVYLCASSSGGPDNYGYTFGSGTRLTVV.

This rearrangement joins TRBV5-1 to TRBJ1-2; D is unclear. CDR1 is SGHRS and CDR2 is YFSETQ in the germline V gene. Trimming took off 0 bases at V and 11 bases at J, with 14 bases between the two ends. The CDR3 spans 13 residues. Written as DNA, the CDR3 is TGCGCCAGCAGCTTGGGACGGATGCAGAGGTACACCTTC. Its translation: CASSLGRMQRYTF.

In nucleotides, the CDR3 is TGTGCCAGCAGCTTAGGTAACAGGGAGGGCTACACCTTC. Translation: CASSLGNREGYTF. J is TRBJ1-2 and V is TRBV7-9; weak D call: TRBD1 (6 bases). V lost 1 base and J 8 bases, leaving 11 bases between the germline ends. Germline loops: CDR1 SEHNR, CDR2 FQNEAQ (reference sequence). The CDR3 is made up of 13 amino acids.

The chain has TRBV28 and TRBJ2-3; D unresolved. Germline-derived CDR1 and CDR2 are MDHEN and SYDVKM. Between the trimmed V and J ends, which lost 3 bases and 4 bases, there was a span of 14 bases. The CDR3 has 15 amino acids. The CDR3 DNA follows: TGTGCCAGCAGTTTTATCCAGGCAGCTGCAGATACGCAGTATTTT. This gives the protein CASSFIQAAADTQYF.

The V and J genes are TRBV10-1 and TRBJ1-1; D is unresolved. V gave up 4 bases and J gave up 0 bases, with 6 bases separating them. This CDR3 contains 13 residues. CDR1 WNHNN and CDR2 SYGVQD come from the germline V gene (reference sequence). The CDR3 DNA reads as TGCGCCAGCAGTGGGCATATGAACACTGAAGCTTTCTTT. Translation: CASSGHMNTEAFF.

The chain links TRBV5-4 to TRBJ1-2; TRBD1 matches 9 bases. V trimming: 4 bases; J trimming: 9 bases; junction bases outside the gene matches: 10. The CDR3 sequence is 14 residues long. From germline, CDR1 is SGHNT and CDR2 YYREEE (reference sequence). The CDR3 is CASSLDGQGRSYTF. CDR3 DNA: TGTGCCAGCAGCCTGGATGGACAGGGGAGAAGCTACACCTTC. Full variable domain (rest looked up from reference TRBV5-4 and TRBJ1-2): ETGVTQSPTHLIKTRGQQVTLRCSSQSGHNTVSWYQQALGQGPQFIFQYYREEENGRGNFPPRFSGLQFPNYSSELNVNALELDDSALYLCASSLDGQGRSYTFGSGTRLTVV.

This sequence joins TRBV11-2 and TRBJ2-7; D is ambiguous. The germline gives CDR1 SGHAT, CDR2 FQNNGV. With 2 bases removed from V and 3 bases from J, the gap between germline ends came to 11 bases. CDR3 length: 14 residues. CDR3 coding DNA: TGTGCCAGCAGCTTACGCAGTCTCGTCTACGAGCAGTACTTC. Amino acid sequence: CASSLRSLVYEQYF.

The chain carries TRBV9 and TRBJ1-2; D gene uncertain. V was cut by 0 bases and J by 12 bases, with 18 bases left in between. This CDR3 is 14 amino acids long. The germline V gene encodes CDR1 SGDLS and CDR2 YYNGEE. The DNA of the CDR3 is TGTGCCAGCAGCGTAGATATGAGGGCCGGCGTCGACACCTTC. It translates to CASSVDMRAGVDTF. Looking up the rest from reference TRBV9 and TRBJ1-2 gives the full variable domain: DSGVTQTPKHLITATGQRVTLRCSPRSGDLSVYWYQQSLDQGLQFLIQYYNGEERAKGNILERFSAQQFPDLHSELNLSSLELGDSALYFCASSVDMRAGVDTFGSGTRLTVV.

The J gene is TRBJ2-2, the V gene TRBV15; TRBD2 matches at 8 bases. This CDR3 contains 15 residues. V trimming: 3 bases; J trimming: 7 bases; junction bases outside the gene matches: 7. The germline CDR1 and CDR2 sequences are LNHNV and YYDKDF (reference sequence). The CDR3 is CATSRPGGGHGELFF. Here the CDR3 DNA reads TGTGCCACCAGCAGGCCGGGGGGGGGACACGGGGAGCTGTTTTTT.

This clone was seen once. The rearrangement links TRBV15 to TRBJ2-3, with D maybe TRBD2 (6 bases). Trimming removed 0 bases from V and 1 base from J, with 17 bases in between. CDR1 LNHNV and CDR2 YYDKDF come from the germline V gene (reference sequence). The CDR3 is 18 residues long. CDR3 in amino acids: CATSRDFGTSRGTDTQYF. In DNA, the CDR3 is TGTGCCACCAGCAGAGATTTTGGTACTAGCCGGGGCACAGATACGCAGTATTTT.

V and J are TRBV4-2 and TRBJ1-2, with 8 bases fitting TRBD1. Trimming removed 0 bases from V and 7 bases from J; junction bases left unmatched: 7. Germline V gene lookup returns CDR1 LGHNA and CDR2 YNFKEQ. The CDR3 length is 15 residues. Here the CDR3 DNA reads TGTGCCAGCAGCCAAGAAGGCGGACAGGGACGTGGCTACACCTTC. Amino acid sequence: CASSQEGGQGRGYTF.

V gene TRBV11-2 combines with J gene TRBJ1-2, with TRBD1 identical over 8 bases. The CDR3 totals 14 residues. Per the germline V gene, CDR1 is SGHAT and CDR2 is FQNNGV. The trim removed 8 bases at V and 0 bases at J, leaving 5 bases unmatched. The CDR3 loop reads CASRQTGANYGYTF. The CDR3 region has the DNA TGTGCCAGCCGCCAGACAGGGGCTAACTATGGCTACACCTTC.

This clone was observed a few times. The V gene is TRBV2, the J gene TRBJ1-6; 7 nucleotides match TRBD1. J was trimmed by 7 bases and V by 2 bases; bases with no gene match: 14. The germline CDR1 and CDR2 sequences are SNHLY and FYNNEI. This CDR3 is built from 18 residues. In DNA form, the CDR3 reads TGTGCCAGCAGTGAAAAACAGGGGTTGGGTTCGGGCAATTCACCCCTCCACTTT. This encodes CASSEKQGLGSGNSPLHF. Filled out from reference TRBV2 and TRBJ1-6, the complete variable domain reads EPEVTQTPSHQVTQMGQEVILRCVPISNHLYFYWYRQILGQKVEFLVSFYNNEISEKSEIFDDQFSVERPDGSNFTLKIRSTKLEDSAMYFCASSEKQGLGSGNSPLHFGNGTRLTVT.

V is TRBV2 and J is TRBJ2-1; 9 nucleotides line up with TRBD2. Germline lookup yields CDR1 SNHLY and CDR2 FYNNEI. Germline trimming cut 7 bases from V and 9 bases from J; bases unmatched to any gene: 13. The CDR3 runs to 15 residues. The CDR3: CASILGGLAQSEQFF. The CDR3 nucleotides read TGTGCCAGCATCCTTGGGGGACTAGCTCAAAGTGAGCAGTTCTTC.

This clone was seen only once. The V gene is TRBV10-3, the J gene TRBJ2-1, with D tentatively TRBD2 (5 bases). The CDR3 runs 15 residues. V lost 4 bases to trimming and J lost 0 bases, with 10 bases between them. In germline, CDR1 is ENHRY, CDR2 SYGVKD. DNA of the CDR3: TGTGCCATCAGTGCGGGCGAGGGCTCCTACAATGAGCAGTTCTTC. Encoded protein: CAISAGEGSYNEQFF.

The chain links TRBV6-5 to TRBJ1-2; the D gene is possibly TRBD1 (5 bases). The V gene lost 7 bases and the J gene lost 4 bases, with 10 bases spanning the gap. The CDR3 runs to 12 residues. Germline assignment: CDR1 MNHEY and CDR2 SVGAGI. In DNA form, the CDR3 reads TGTGCCAGCACTGGGACTCCCTATGGCTACACCTTC. Its protein product is CASTGTPYGYTF.

The chain has TRBV28 and TRBJ2-5, with 8 nucleotides matching TRBD1. CDR1 and CDR2 from the germline V gene are MDHEN and SYDVKM. Losses at the gene ends were 4 bases for V and 9 bases for J; bases not matched to a gene: 13. This CDR3 has 15 residues. CDR3 in amino acids: CASSSSGTGPGAQYF. DNA for the CDR3: TGTGCCAGCAGTTCCTCCGGGACAGGACCCGGGGCCCAGTACTTC.

The chain couples TRBV10-3 to TRBJ1-2; 7 nucleotides align to TRBD1. V shed 5 bases, J shed 8 bases, and the junction held 5 bases outside the gene matches. Germline CDR1 reads ENHRY; CDR2 reads SYGVKD. CDR3 length: 12 residues. The CDR3 sequence is CAISYDRDGYTF. The DNA for the CDR3 is TGTGCCATCAGTTACGACAGGGACGGCTACACCTTC.

The genes are TRBV6-5 and TRBJ2-5; no clear D gene. The CDR3 sequence is 11 residues long. The germline gives CDR1 MNHEY, CDR2 SVGAGI. With 2 bases removed from V and 7 bases from J, the gap between germline ends came to 5 bases. CDR3 region: CASSYVGTQYF. The CDR3 region has the DNA TGTGCCAGCAGTTACGTCGGGACCCAGTACTTC.